This TCR beta chain came from a study of blood T cell repertoires in COVID-19. Study-level information: Sample material is recorded as cDNA or gDNA derived from T cells, B-cell-depleted T cells, or PBMCs.

Germline V gene data show CDR1 as SGHNT and CDR2 as YYREEE (reference sequence). This CDR3 contains 14 residues. V shed 5 bases and J 2 bases; nucleotides not matched to a gene: 5. In the authors' workflow: Estimation of nucleated cell counts was performed using reference gene primer amplification. Here immunoSEQ multiplex PCR was the method, and the copy in TCRdb shows in-frame clones only, minus some. V and J calls and clone size are those listed in that table; D and trimming were worked out from the DNA. In the table there are around 150,000 clones, about 86% of which are singletons. Sequencing was performed on PBMCs or T cells enriched from blood (not recorded which). This chain links TRBV5-4 with TRBJ1-1; 8 bases map to TRBD1. This sequence originates from a man in his forties or fifties who had recovered from COVID-19. CDR3 nucleotide sequence: TGTGCCAGCAGACCGGACAGGGCAAACACTGAAGCTTTCTTT. Its translation: CASRPDRANTEAFF.